The clone carrying this TCR beta chain was observed many times. No antigen is known for it. CDR1 and CDR2 (germline): MNHNS, SASEGT. This CDR3 spans 16 amino acids. With 2 bases clipped from V and 3 bases from J, the junction kept 9 bases outside the gene matches. This specimen belongs to a study of CD8+CD57+ T cells in acquired aplastic anemia. Whole-study results and caveats: It was found that nearly 30 CD8+ CDR3 sequences were shared between patients and controls.

Genomic DNA acted as the template from which TCR beta VDJ combination and CDR3 sequence profiling were carried out. TCRdb re-called the reads with MiXCR, one entry per CDR3 protein. The sample includes roughly 300,000 distinct CDR3 sequences, 45% to 70% of them seen just once. This receptor was identified in a human donor with severe aplastic anemia or a healthy control (not recorded which). The chain joins TRBV6-1 to TRBJ2-7; 8 nucleotides match TRBD2. The material sequenced was sorted CD4+, CD8+, or CD8+CD57+ T cells (not recorded which) from PBMCs. The chain's CDR3 is CASSEFAGGQGYEQYF. CDR3 nucleotides: TGTGCCAGCAGTGAATTTGCGGGGGGCCAGGGCTACGAGCAGTACTTC.